This T cell receptor beta chain was captured in a study of T-cell reconstitution after alpha-beta-depleted transplantation in children. Study-wide results and limits: Several hundred rapidly expanded clones from non-depleted graft cells reportedly supplied alpha-beta T cells about two months post-transplant. When one year had passed after transplant, most T-cell counts and diversity came from newly produced T cells. Surviving recipient T cells and thymic progenitors underlay high day-60 TCRbeta diversity in some patients.

Concerning this clonotype: Its antigen is undetermined. A much larger clonotype is one base distant, so this may be a read error. Lacking the conserved final phenylalanine or tryptophan, this CDR3 likely reflects a read error.

Germline CDR1 and CDR2: LGHNT and FRNRAP. Trimming removed 11 bases from V and 10 bases from J, with 13 bases in between. CDR3 length: 10 residues. Unique molecular identifiers were incorporated into the prepared TCRbeta library. TCRdb re-called the PCR reads with MiXCR, one entry per CDR3 protein. Here the sample spans approximately 650,000 distinct CDR3 sequences, under 15% being singletons. The sequence was obtained from a girl aged 2-9 years with congenital amegakaryocytic thrombocytopenia, due to receive a stem cell transplant. J is TRBJ2-3 and V is TRBV12-5; D is perhaps TRBD2 (5 bases). Sequenced here: PBMCs, sampled before TCRalphabeta/CD19-depleted stem cell transplant. The CDR3 spells CAGRSGAQYL. CDR3 bases: TGTGCTGGAAGAAGCGGTGCGCAGTATCTT.